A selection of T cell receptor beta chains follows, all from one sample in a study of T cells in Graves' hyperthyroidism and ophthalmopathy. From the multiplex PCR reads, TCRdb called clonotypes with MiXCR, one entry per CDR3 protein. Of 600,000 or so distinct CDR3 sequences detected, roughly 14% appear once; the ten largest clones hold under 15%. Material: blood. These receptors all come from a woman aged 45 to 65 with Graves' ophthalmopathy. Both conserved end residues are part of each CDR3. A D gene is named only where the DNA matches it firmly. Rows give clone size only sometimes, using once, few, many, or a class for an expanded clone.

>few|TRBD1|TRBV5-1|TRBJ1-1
CASSSAGQRNTEAFF
TGCGCCAGCAGCTCGGCGGGACAGAGGAACACTGAAGCTTTCTTT
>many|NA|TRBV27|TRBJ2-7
CASSLYFGKTYSYEQYF
TGTGCCAGCAGTTTATACTTTGGGAAGACCTATTCCTACGAGCAGTACTTC
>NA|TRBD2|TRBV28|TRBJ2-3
CASSSAGTSLMSTDTQYF
TGTGCCAGCAGTTCAGCCGGGACTAGCCTAATGAGCACAGATACGCAGTATTTT
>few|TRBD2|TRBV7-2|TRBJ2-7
CASSFPGLAWEVGYEQYF
TGTGCCAGCAGCTTCCCAGGACTAGCATGGGAAGTGGGTTACGAGCAGTACTTC
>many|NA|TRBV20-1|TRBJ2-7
CSARDSGAPYEQYF
TGCAGTGCTAGGGACTCAGGCGCACCCTACGAGCAGTACTTC
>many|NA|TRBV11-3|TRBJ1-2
CASSLGWPGDNYGYTF
TGTGCCAGCAGCTTAGGTTGGCCGGGAGATAACTATGGCTACACCTTC
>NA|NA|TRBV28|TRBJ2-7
CASSLNALGEQYF
TGTGCCAGCAGTTTGAATGCTCTCGGCGAGCAGTACTTC
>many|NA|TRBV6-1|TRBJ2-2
CASGRRNTGELFF
TGTGCCAGCGGGAGGAGGAACACCGGGGAGCTGTTTTTT
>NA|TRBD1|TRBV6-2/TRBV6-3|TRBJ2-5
CASASYPPRLTGGQETQYF
TGTGCCAGCGCCAGCTACCCTCCGCGTTTGACAGGGGGGCAAGAGACCCAGTACTTC
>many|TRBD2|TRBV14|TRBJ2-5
CASSHRTSGNQETQYF
TGTGCCAGCAGCCACCGGACTAGCGGGAACCAAGAGACCCAGTACTTC
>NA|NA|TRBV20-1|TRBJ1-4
CSASIIPGEKLFF
TGCAGTGCTAGTATAATCCCCGGAGAAAAACTGTTTTTT
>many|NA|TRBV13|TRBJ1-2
CASSSRAGGANYGYTF
TGTGCCAGCAGCTCGAGGGCCGGCGGGGCCAACTATGGCTACACCTTC
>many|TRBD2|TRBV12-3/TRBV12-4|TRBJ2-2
CASSTLPAGATGELFF
TGTGCCAGCAGTACGCTCCCAGCGGGAGCTACCGGGGAGCTGTTTTTT
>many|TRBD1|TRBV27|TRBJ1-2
CASSLYGGGLYGYTF
TGTGCCAGCAGTTTATATGGAGGGGGCCTCTATGGCTACACCTTC
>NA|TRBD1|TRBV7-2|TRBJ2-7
CASSFRDRVSYEQYF
TGTGCCAGCAGTTTCCGGGACAGGGTTTCCTACGAGCAGTACTTC
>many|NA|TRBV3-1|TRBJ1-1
CASSQAQGEAFF
TGTGCCAGCAGCCAAGCCCAGGGAGAAGCTTTCTTT
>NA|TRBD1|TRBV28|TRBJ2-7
CASNARGYREQYF
TGTGCCAGCAACGCCAGGGGGTATCGCGAGCAGTACTTC
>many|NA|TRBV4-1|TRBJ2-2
CASNYRANTGELFF
TGCGCCAGCAATTACAGGGCGAACACCGGGGAGCTGTTTTTT
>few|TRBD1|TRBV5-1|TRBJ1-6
CASSIRTGDNSPLHF
TGCGCCAGCAGCATCAGGACAGGGGATAATTCACCCCTCCACTTT
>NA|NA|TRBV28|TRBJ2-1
CASSPRGELNEQFF
TGTGCCAGCAGTCCGAGGGGGGAGTTGAATGAGCAGTTCTTC
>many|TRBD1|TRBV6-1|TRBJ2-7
CASSRGQGAREQYF
TGTGCCAGCAGCCGGGGACAGGGGGCGCGTGAGCAGTACTTC
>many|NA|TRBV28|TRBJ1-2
CASSFSGLGGYTF
TGTGCCAGCAGTTTTTCGGGCCTGGGGGGCTACACCTTC
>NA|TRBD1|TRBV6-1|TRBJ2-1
CASSLDRGRINEQFF
TGTGCCAGCAGTCTCGACAGGGGGCGCATTAATGAGCAGTTCTTC
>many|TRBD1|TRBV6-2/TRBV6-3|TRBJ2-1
CASSRDRGRNEQFF
TGTGCCAGCAGCCGGGACAGGGGGCGAAATGAGCAGTTCTTC
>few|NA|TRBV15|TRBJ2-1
CATARRDEQFF
TGTGCCACCGCTCGGCGGGATGAGCAGTTCTTC